This T cell receptor beta chain was obtained from a study of neoadjuvant nivolumab and ipilimumab in lung cancer. Study-wide findings and caveats: TCR receptors were sequenced in few samples. Pathologic regression was not significantly tied to TCR clonality. From pretherapy to surgery, tumor richness and clonality rose with dual therapy.

The protocol was immunoSEQ multiplex PCR, while the TCRdb copy is restricted to in-frame clones and leaves out a portion. Of about 30,000 clones in the sample, 60% to 85% were seen once. In regard to this clone: Antigen unknown.

Trimming cost V 5 bases and J 2 bases, with 15 bases left between them. Per the germline V gene, CDR1 is SGHKS and CDR2 is YYEKEE (reference sequence). The CDR3 covers 15 residues. The clonotype was recovered from an adult with non-small cell lung cancer. This material consisted of tumor tissue, taken after neoadjuvant nivolumab, alone or with ipilimumab, at or shortly before surgery. The chain carries TRBV5-5 and TRBJ2-3; the D gene could be TRBD1 or TRBD2 (5 bases each). This CDR3 reads CASSPGPFNTDTQYF. CDR3 bases: TGTGCCAGCAGTCCGGGGCCCTTCAACACAGATACGCAGTATTTT. Drawing the rest from reference TRBV5-5 and TRBJ2-3, the complete variable domain is DAGVTQSPTHLIKTRGQQVTLRCSPISGHKSVSWYQQVLGQGPQFIFQYYEKEERGRGNFPDRFSARQFPNYSSELNVNALLLGDSALYLCASSPGPFNTDTQYFGPGTRLTVL.